This T cell receptor beta chain is from a study of T-cell reconstitution after alpha-beta-depleted transplantation in children. The study's findings and limits: T-cell counts and diversity were attributed mostly to newly produced T cells one year after transplant. Certain patients had high TCRbeta diversity at day 60, and it came from recipient T cells and thymic progenitors that survived.

This clonotype was found many times. As yet, its antigen is unknown. TCRbeta library construction was performed incorporating unique molecular identifiers. One entry per CDR3 protein results from TCRdb running MiXCR on the PCR reads. The sample shows around 700,000 distinct CDR3 sequences, over 10% of them seen only once. The CDR3 covers 13 residues. Trimming cost V 8 bases and J 5 bases, with 13 bases left between them. The chain uses TRBV12-3 or TRBV12-4 and TRBJ2-1; no clear D. This specimen consisted of PBMCs, obtained before TCRalphabeta/CD19-depleted stem cell transplant. This clonotype was sampled from a girl aged 2 to 10 with congenital amegakaryocytic thrombocytopenia, due to receive a stem cell transplant. The CDR3 bases are TGTGCCAGCGTCCTAAGAAGGAACAATGAGCAGTTCTTC. Translated: CASVLRRNNEQFF.